The 31 T cell receptor beta chains below were found in one sample sequenced in a study of human T cells and chemical hapten exposure. MiXCR was run by TCRdb on the RACE reads, yielding one entry per CDR3 protein. The table has under 90,000 distinct CDR3 sequences, roughly a tenth seen once. Stated time point: pre-sensitization, week 0. Stated treatment: therapeutic diphenylcyclopropenone sensitization with weekly scalp DPC. This material consisted of whole blood, taken in connection with sensitization to the hapten diphenylcyclopropenone (DPC). The receptors stem from a woman aged 40 to 55 with alopecia areata. Some clones in this sample may be carry-over from other donors' samples.

This clonotype has ten or more counts. The chain employs TRBV11-3 and TRBJ2-1; TRBD2 matches 11 bases. V was clipped by 5 bases and J by 2 bases; unmatched bases: 2. Looked up from germline, CDR1 is SGHNT and CDR2 is YENEEA. CDR3 length equals 15 residues. DNA of the CDR3: TGTGCCAGCAGCGTGACTAGCGGGGCCTACAATGAGCAGTTCTTC. This gives the protein CASSVTSGAYNEQFF.

This clonotype was observed many times. This chain connects TRBV5-5 to TRBJ2-1, with TRBD2 matching over 7 bases. The CDR3 is made up of 15 amino acids. V was pared by 0 bases and J by 5 bases, with 5 bases of the junction left unmatched. Germline V gene sequence: CDR1 SGHKS, CDR2 YYEKEE (reference sequence). In DNA form, the CDR3 reads TGTGCCAGCAGCTTGGCCGGGGGAGGGGACAATGAGCAGTTCTTC. This sequence encodes CASSLAGGGDNEQFF. The full variable domain, completed using reference TRBV5-5 and TRBJ2-1, is DAGVTQSPTHLIKTRGQQVTLRCSPISGHKSVSWYQQVLGQGPQFIFQYYEKEERGRGNFPDRFSARQFPNYSSELNVNALLLGDSALYLCASSLAGGGDNEQFFGPGTRLTVL.

This clonotype was counted only a few times. The chain uses TRBV3-1 and TRBJ2-5; D unresolved. Per the germline V gene, CDR1 is LGHDT and CDR2 is YNNKEL (reference sequence). Trimming left V 5 bases short and J 5 bases short, with 6 bases between. There are 11 residues in the CDR3. Here the CDR3 DNA reads TGTGCCAGCAGCAGAACGGAGACCCAGTACTTC. This translates into CASSRTETQYF.

Ten or more counts support this clonotype. The chain has TRBV11-2 and TRBJ1-1, with 8 bases fitting TRBD1. CDR3 length: 15 residues. From germline, CDR1 is SGHAT and CDR2 FQNNGV. The ends lost 2 bases at V and 5 bases at J; junction bases unmatched: 7. The CDR3 reads CASSLIGRGRTEAFF. The CDR3, as DNA: TGTGCCAGCAGCTTAATTGGCAGGGGGCGAACTGAAGCTTTCTTT.

This clonotype was counted many times. The chain is built from TRBV5-1 and TRBJ2-1; 11 bases fit TRBD2. CDR3 length: 16 amino acids. The trim removed 4 bases at V and 2 bases at J, leaving 5 bases unmatched. Germline loops: CDR1 SGHRS, CDR2 YFSETQ. CDR3 protein: CASSIRLAGPYNEQFF. Here the CDR3 DNA reads TGCGCCAGCAGCATCCGACTAGCGGGACCCTACAATGAGCAGTTCTTC.

This rearrangement joins TRBV18 to TRBJ1-2, with TRBD1 identical over 9 bases. Per the germline V gene, CDR1 is KGHSH and CDR2 is LQKENI. This CDR3 contains 15 residues. V was clipped by 3 bases and J by 4 bases; unmatched bases: 6. This CDR3 is CASSPEDRGGYGYTF. CDR3 bases: TGTGCCAGCTCACCTGAGGACAGGGGAGGCTATGGCTACACCTTC.

This clonotype was detected many times. V gene TRBV7-2 combines with J gene TRBJ1-6, with D perhaps matching TRBD1 (6 bases). This CDR3 comprises 13 residues. Germline-derived CDR1 and CDR2 are SGHTA and FQGNSA. The V and J ends lost 4 bases and 11 bases respectively, with 12 bases between them. The CDR3, as DNA: TGTGCCAGCAGCTCACAGGGTCTGACACCCCTCCACTTT. Translated: CASSSQGLTPLHF.

V gene TRBV5-1 combines with J gene TRBJ2-3; no firm D call. The CDR3 is made up of 16 amino acids. Per germline, CDR1 SGHRS and CDR2 YFSETQ. V was clipped by 4 bases and J by 2 bases, with 17 bases between them. For the CDR3, the DNA is TGCGCCAGCAGCCCCGATCCGGGCCGTTCCACAGATACGCAGTATTTT. This encodes CASSPDPGRSTDTQYF.

This clonotype came up a few times. V gene TRBV2 combines with J gene TRBJ2-5; 8 bases map to TRBD1. CDR3 length: 14 amino acids. Germline V CDR1 and CDR2: SNHLY, FYNNEI. J gave up 4 bases and V 2 bases, and 3 bases lay outside the gene matches. CDR3 sequence reads: CASSENRGRETQYF. DNA for the CDR3: TGTGCCAGCAGTGAAAACAGGGGGAGAGAGACCCAGTACTTC.

This clonotype has just a few counts. The chain recombines TRBV4-3 with TRBJ1-1; tentatively, D is TRBD1 (6 bases). In germline, CDR1 is LGHNA, CDR2 YSLEER. This CDR3 has 19 residues. Trimming took 1 base from V and 0 from J, leaving 21 bases between them. CDR3 bases: TGCGCCAGCAGCCAAGTAGGGGGGGTCAGAGGGATTATGAACACTGAAGCTTTCTTT. Residues: CASSQVGGVRGIMNTEAFF.

This clonotype was recorded many times. The rearrangement joins TRBV2 to TRBJ2-3; 8 positions match TRBD2. Trimming cost V 7 bases and J 2 bases; bases outside gene matches: 2. CDR1 is SNHLY, CDR2 FYNNEI, per germline. The CDR3 is 13 residues long. CDR3 in DNA: TGTGCCAGCATGCGGGGGGACACAGATACGCAGTATTTT. Its protein is CASMRGDTDTQYF.

Ten or more counts support this clonotype. V usage is TRBV6-2 or TRBV6-3 and J usage is TRBJ2-7, with TRBD2 as a possible D gene (5 bases). CDR3 length equals 15 residues. Trimming took 7 bases from V and 2 from J, leaving 18 bases between them. Germline V gene sequence: CDR1 MNHEY, CDR2 SVGEGT. CDR3 sequence (DNA): TGTGCCAGCACCCACAGAGGGCTAGGAACCTACGAGCAGTACTTC. It yields the protein CASTHRGLGTYEQYF.

The table lists this clonotype with a few counts. The rearrangement joins TRBV28 to TRBJ2-7; tentative D call: TRBD1 (5 bases). V was trimmed by 6 bases and J by 4 bases, leaving 19 bases between them. Germline-derived CDR1 and CDR2 are MDHEN and SYDVKM. The CDR3 loop spans 15 amino acids. The CDR3 spells CASSVDSASRYEQYF. CDR3 DNA sequence: TGTGCCAGCAGCGTCGACAGCGCCTCTAGGTACGAGCAGTACTTC. The full variable domain, rest sourced from reference TRBV28 and TRBJ2-7, is DVKVTQSSRYLVKRTGEKVFLECVQDMDHENMFWYRQDPGLGLRLIYFSYDVKMKEKGDIPEGYSVSREKKERFSLILESASTNQTSMYLCASSVDSASRYEQYFGPGTRLTVT.

The chain employs TRBV4-1 and TRBJ2-2; 12 nucleotides agree with TRBD2. CDR3 size: 17 residues. Germline CDR1 MGHRA, CDR2 YSYEKL. V shed 0 bases, J shed 5 bases, and the junction held 4 bases outside the gene matches. The CDR3 nucleotides read TGCGCCAGCAGCCAAGAGGCTGGACTAGCGGGGACCGGGGAGCTGTTTTTT. This translates into CASSQEAGLAGTGELFF.

CDR3 in DNA: TGTGCCAGCAGCTTTGTGTTGGACACTGAAGCTTTCTTT. Protein: CASSFVLDTEAFF. The rearrangement joins TRBV7-8 to TRBJ1-1; D gene ambiguous. The CDR3 has 13 amino acids. Per germline, CDR1 SGHVS and CDR2 FQNEAQ. V was cut by 3 bases and J by 3 bases, with 8 bases left in between.

Many counts were recorded for this clonotype. The V call is TRBV6-1, the J call TRBJ1-6; the D is unclear. The CDR3 loop spans 15 amino acids. Trimming took 6 bases from V and 10 from J, leaving 19 bases between them. From germline, CDR1 is MNHNS and CDR2 SASEGT. DNA of the CDR3: TGTGCCAGCAGAATTGAATGGACTGCTAACTCACCCCTCCACTTT. Its protein is CASRIEWTANSPLHF.

The rearrangement joins TRBV21-1 to TRBJ2-1; the table's D gene call, TRBD1, was not cross checked with the DNA. TRBV21-1 is flagged as a pseudogene. The CDR3 covers 15 residues. CDR3 coding DNA: TGTGCCAGCAGTCCCACAGTCGCCCCCTACAATGAGCAGTTCTTC. This gives the protein CASSPTVAPYNEQFF.

In its sample, this clonotype was seen many times. The chain links TRBV12-3 or TRBV12-4 to TRBJ2-5, with D perhaps TRBD2 (5 bases). This CDR3 is built from 13 residues. Trimming removed 7 bases from V and 4 bases from J, with 13 bases in between. The DNA for the CDR3 is TGTGCCAGCACCCCGCTAGGAGGAGAGACCCAGTACTTC. Translation gives CASTPLGGETQYF.

In this sample, this clonotype turned up a few times. V and J are TRBV6-2 or TRBV6-3 and TRBJ2-7, with D uncertain. Germline-derived CDR1 and CDR2 are MNHEY and SVGEGT. This CDR3 spans 13 amino acids. V was trimmed by 5 bases and J by 3 bases, leaving 11 bases between them. The CDR3 coding sequence is TGTGCCAGCAGTCCCGGGTCCATCTACGAGCAGTACTTC. Encoded protein: CASSPGSIYEQYF.

This clonotype turned up a few times. The V and J genes are TRBV11-2 and TRBJ2-7; no firm D call. V lost 3 bases, J lost 3 bases, and 9 bases lay in between. Germline CDR1 SGHAT, CDR2 FQNNGV. The CDR3 totals 13 residues. The CDR3 is CASSLTLFYEQYF. The CDR3, as DNA: TGTGCCAGCAGCTTGACACTATTCTACGAGCAGTACTTC.

The gene calls are TRBV7-8 and TRBJ1-2; 9 nucleotides match TRBD1. J was trimmed by 6 bases and V by 3 bases; bases with no gene match: 8. Germline V CDR1 and CDR2: SGHVS, FQNEAQ. This CDR3 is 15 amino acids long. CDR3 DNA: TGTGCCAGCAGCTTTGACAGGGGGGGTTTTAATGGCTACACCTTC. Amino acids: CASSFDRGGFNGYTF. The complete variable domain, with remaining parts taken from reference TRBV7-8 and TRBJ1-2, reads GAGVSQSPRYKVAKRGQDVALRCDPISGHVSLFWYQQALGQGPEFLTYFQNEAQLDKSGLPSDRFFAERPEGSVSTLKIQRTQQEDSAVYLCASSFDRGGFNGYTFGSGTRLTVV.

The chain has TRBV7-9 and TRBJ2-7, with D possibly TRBD2 on 6 matching bases. The V gene's germline CDR1 is SEHNR and CDR2 FQNEAQ (reference sequence). The CDR3 has 14 amino acids. V dropped 1 base and J dropped 7 bases, with 14 bases sitting between them. This CDR3 is CASSLGLPGREQYF. The CDR3 DNA reads TGTGCCAGCAGCTTAGGGCTCCCAGGGAGGGAGCAGTACTTC. Based on the CDR3 plus reference TRBV7-9 and TRBJ2-7, the full variable domain is DTGVSQNPRHKITKRGQNVTFRCDPISEHNRLYWYRQTLGQGPEFLTYFQNEAQLEKSRLLSDRFSAERPKGSFSTLEIQRTEQGDSAMYLCASSLGLPGREQYFGPGTRLTVT.

Regarding this clonotype: A single base separates this from a much larger clone, so it may be a read error. The CDR3 ends on some other residue instead of the conserved phenylalanine or tryptophan, so this is likely a read error. V usage is TRBV7-6 and J usage is TRBJ2-7; tentatively, D is TRBD2 (6 bases). The V and J ends lost 5 bases and 2 bases respectively, with 10 bases between them. The CDR3 covers 13 residues. Germline V gene lookup returns CDR1 SGHVS and CDR2 FNYEAQ. In nucleotides, the CDR3 is TGTGCCAGCAGCCCCGGGAGAGCCTACGAGCAGTACTCC. Protein product: CASSPGRAYEQYS.

This clonotype occurred a few times. V usage is TRBV7-3 and J usage is TRBJ2-1; TRBD1 matches 8 bases. Trimming cost V 1 base and J 4 bases; bases outside gene matches: 3. The CDR3 spans 15 residues. In germline, CDR1 is SGHTA, CDR2 FQGTGA. CDR3 amino acids: CASSLRGTGYNEQFF. The CDR3, as DNA: TGTGCCAGCAGCTTAAGGGGGACAGGATACAATGAGCAGTTCTTC.

This clonotype was seen more than once but under ten times. The CDR3 spells CSARDDRPSSDTQYF. In DNA form, the CDR3 reads TGCAGTGCTAGAGATGACAGGCCCAGTTCAGATACGCAGTATTTT. V usage is TRBV20-1 and J usage is TRBJ2-3, with D tentatively TRBD1 (6 bases). CDR1 DFQATT and CDR2 SNEGSKA come from the germline V gene (reference sequence). The CDR3 has 15 residues. Trimming pared 0 bases from V and 4 bases from J, leaving 14 bases between.

This clonotype came up many times. The rearrangement joins TRBV11-2 to TRBJ1-1, with D perhaps TRBD1 (5 bases). V lost 0 bases to trimming and J lost 5 bases, with 13 bases between them. CDR1 and CDR2 from the germline V gene are SGHAT and FQNNGV. CDR3 length equals 15 residues. The CDR3 region is CASSLEGQGGTEAFF. The CDR3 DNA is TGTGCCAGCAGCTTAGAGGGGCAGGGAGGGACTGAAGCTTTCTTT.

This clonotype was seen at least ten times. V gene TRBV7-6 combines with J gene TRBJ1-5; a possible D gene is TRBD1 (5 bases). This CDR3 comprises 15 residues. Germline loops: CDR1 SGHVS, CDR2 FNYEAQ. Trimming took off 3 bases at V and 3 bases at J, with 12 bases between the two ends. For the CDR3, the DNA is TGTGCCAGCAGCTTGGGGACTGGGGACAATCAGCCCCAGCATTTT. This gives the protein CASSLGTGDNQPQHF.

This clonotype was detected only a few times. This chain uses TRBV20-1 with TRBJ2-7; unclear D gene. Germline V lookup: CDR1 DFQATT, CDR2 SNEGSKA (reference sequence). V was trimmed by 3 bases and J by 3 bases, leaving 9 bases between them. This CDR3 region has 12 residues. The CDR3 DNA follows: TGCAGTGCTAGGAGAGTCCGCTACGAGCAGTACTTC. Protein: CSARRVRYEQYF.

CDR3 DNA: TGTGCCAGCGCGGGTTTAAGCTACGAGCAGTACTTC. It is translated as CASAGLSYEQYF. The rearrangement links TRBV11-2 to TRBJ2-7, with a tentative D call TRBD2 (5 bases). CDR3 length equals 12 residues. V lost 8 bases, J lost 3 bases, and 11 bases lay in between. From germline, CDR1 is SGHAT and CDR2 FQNNGV.

In its sample, this clonotype was seen a few times. This chain joins TRBV7-8 and TRBJ2-7, with D hard to call. Germline lookup yields CDR1 SGHVS and CDR2 FQNEAQ. The V end was cut by 0 bases, the J end by 6 bases, with 9 bases between. CDR3 length: 13 residues. CDR3: CASSLAMRTEQYF. The DNA of the CDR3 is TGTGCCAGCAGCTTAGCTATGAGAACCGAGCAGTACTTC.

Regarding this clonotype: A much larger clone is a single base away; this may be a read error. The chain recombines TRBV4-2 with TRBJ1-5; tentative D call: TRBD1 (6 bases). The CDR3 is 16 amino acids. Per the germline V gene, CDR1 is LGHNA and CDR2 is YNFKEQ. This chain's CDR3 is CAGSPKTQGGNQPQHF. In DNA, the CDR3 is TGTGCCGGCAGCCCCAAGACACAGGGAGGCAATCAGCCCCAGCATTTT.